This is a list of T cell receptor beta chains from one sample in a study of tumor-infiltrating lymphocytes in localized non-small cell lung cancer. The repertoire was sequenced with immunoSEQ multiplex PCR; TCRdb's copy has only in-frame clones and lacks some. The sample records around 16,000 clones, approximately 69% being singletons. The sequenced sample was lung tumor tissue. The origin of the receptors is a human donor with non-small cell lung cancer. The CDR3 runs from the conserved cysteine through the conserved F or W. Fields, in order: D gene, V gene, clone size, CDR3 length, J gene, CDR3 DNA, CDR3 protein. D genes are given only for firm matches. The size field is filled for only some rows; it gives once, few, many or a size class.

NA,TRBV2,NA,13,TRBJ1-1,TGTGCCGGCAGGGGCCCTGTGAACACTGAAGCTTTCTTT,CAGRGPVNTEAFF
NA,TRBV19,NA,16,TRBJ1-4,TGTGCCAGTAGTATACGAGCGACCAGTACGCGGGAAAAACTGTTTTTT,CASSIRATSTREKLFF
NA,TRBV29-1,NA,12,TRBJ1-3,TGCAGCGTAATTGGCTCTGGAAACACCATATATTTT,CSVIGSGNTIYF
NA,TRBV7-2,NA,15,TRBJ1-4,TGTGCCAGCAGCTTAGATCCCGCAACTAATGAAAAACTGTTTTTT,CASSLDPATNEKLFF
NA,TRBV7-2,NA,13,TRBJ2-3,TGTGCCAGCAGCTCTCAGGGTTCAGATACGCAGTATTTT,CASSSQGSDTQYF
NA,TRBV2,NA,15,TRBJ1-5,TGTGCCAGCACAGAAAGTGGGGCGAGCAATCAGCCCCAGCATTTT,CASTESGASNQPQHF
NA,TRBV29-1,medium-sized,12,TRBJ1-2,TGCAGCGTTAAAGTAGGTGGGCATGGCTACACCTTC,CSVKVGGHGYTF
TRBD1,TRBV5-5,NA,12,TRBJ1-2,TGTGCCAGCACCTTGACAGGGTATGGCTACACCTTC,CASTLTGYGYTF
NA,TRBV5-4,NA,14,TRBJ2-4,TGTGCCAGCACCCGGGTGGGGGGTGGTGACATTCAGTACTTC,CASTRVGGGDIQYF
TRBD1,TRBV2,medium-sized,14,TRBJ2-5,TGTGCCAGTAGTAGACAGGGTAGGATGGAGACCCAGTACTTC,CASSRQGRMETQYF
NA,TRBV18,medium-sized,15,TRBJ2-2,TGTGCCAGCTCACCAACGGCAGAGAACACCGGGGAGCTGTTTTTT,CASSPTAENTGELFF
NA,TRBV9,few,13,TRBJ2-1,TGTGCCAGCAGCGCGTATGTTCTCAATGAGCAGTTCTTC,CASSAYVLNEQFF
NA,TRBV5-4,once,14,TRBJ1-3,TGTGCCAGCAGCTACGACAGCTCTGGAAACACCATATATTTT,CASSYDSSGNTIYF
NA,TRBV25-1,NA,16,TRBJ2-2,TGTGCCAGCAGTGATATGGGGGGCAACTGGAAGGGGGAGCTGTTTTTT,CASSDMGGNWKGELFF
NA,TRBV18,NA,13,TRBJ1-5,TGTGCCAGCTCACCGGGAGAGAATCAGCCCCAGCATTTT,CASSPGENQPQHF
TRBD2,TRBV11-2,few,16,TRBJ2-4,TGTGCCAGCAGCTTAGTGATTAGCGGGACTAAAAACATTCAGTACTTC,CASSLVISGTKNIQYF
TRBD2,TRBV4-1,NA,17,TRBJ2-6,TGCGCCAGCAGCCAAGAGGCGGGGGGTCCTGGGGCCAACGTCCTGACTTTC,CASSQEAGGPGANVLTF
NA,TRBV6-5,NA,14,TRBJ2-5,TGTGCCAGCAGTTACTCGGGGGCTGGTGAGACCCAGTACTTC,CASSYSGAGETQYF
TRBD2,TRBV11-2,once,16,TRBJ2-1,TGTGCCAGCAGCCGGGGGGGAGCAGGGAACCTAAATGAGCAGTTCTTC,CASSRGGAGNLNEQFF
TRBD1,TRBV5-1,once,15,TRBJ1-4,TGCGCCAGCAGCGGGGGGACAGTAACTAATGAAAAACTGTTTTTT,CASSGGTVTNEKLFF
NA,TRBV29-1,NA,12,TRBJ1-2,TGCAGCGTCCTTACTCCGGGAGATGGCTACACCTTC,CSVLTPGDGYTF
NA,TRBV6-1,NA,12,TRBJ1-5,TGTGCCAGCAGCGCGGACAATCAGCCCCAGCATTTT,CASSADNQPQHF
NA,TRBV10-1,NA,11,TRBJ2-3,TGCGCCAGCAGTGTTTCAGATACGCAGTATTTT,CASSVSDTQYF
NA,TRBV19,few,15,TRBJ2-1,TGTGCCAGTAGTATCGGGCAGCGCTCCTACAATGAGCAGTTCTTC,CASSIGQRSYNEQFF
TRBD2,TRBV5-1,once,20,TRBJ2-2,TGCGCCAGCAGCTCCGCTAGCGGGAGAAACCATCGGGTGAACACCGGGGAGCTGTTTTTT,CASSSASGRNHRVNTGELFF
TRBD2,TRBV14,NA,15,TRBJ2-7,TGTGCCAGCAGCTCTAGCGGGAGGGCCTCCTACGAGCAGTACTTC,CASSSSGRASYEQYF
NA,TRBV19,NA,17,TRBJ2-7,TGTGCCAGTAGTATAGCGAGAGACAGCCCGAGGACCTACGAGCAGTACTTC,CASSIARDSPRTYEQYF
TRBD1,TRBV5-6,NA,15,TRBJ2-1,TGTGCCAGCAGCTTGGTGCAGGGGGATATCAATGAGCAGTTCTTC,CASSLVQGDINEQFF
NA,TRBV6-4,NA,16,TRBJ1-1,TGTGCCAGCAGGGAAGAGGGGGGGGCGGAGAACACTGAAGCTTTCTTT,CASREEGGAENTEAFF
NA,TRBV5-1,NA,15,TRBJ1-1,TGCGCCAGCAGCTTGTCCCCGGGGGGGGTCACTGAAGCTTTCTTT,CASSLSPGGVTEAFF
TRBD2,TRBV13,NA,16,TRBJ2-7,TGTGCCAGCAGCTTAAAGTCTAGCGGGCCCTCCTACGAGCAGTACTTC,CASSLKSSGPSYEQYF
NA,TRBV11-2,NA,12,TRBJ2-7,TGTGCCAGCAGCTTAGATAGGGAGTCCTTGTACTTC,CASSLDRESLYF
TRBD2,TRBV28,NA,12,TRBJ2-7,TGTGCCAGCGCGGGGGGCCCCTACGAGCAGTACTTC,CASAGGPYEQYF
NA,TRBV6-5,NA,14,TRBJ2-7,TGTGCCAGCAGGTCACAGGCTCTGAGGGGCGAGCAGTACTTC,CASRSQALRGEQYF
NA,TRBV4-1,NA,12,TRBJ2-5,TGCGCCAGCAGCCAAGATTGGGAGACCCAGTACTTC,CASSQDWETQYF
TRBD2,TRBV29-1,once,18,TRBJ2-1,TGCAGCGTTGACGGGTTAGCGGGAACCCAAGAATCCTACAATGAGCAGTTCTTC,CSVDGLAGTQESYNEQFF
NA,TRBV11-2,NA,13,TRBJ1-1,TGTGCCAGCAGCTTAGTTACGGGCACTGAAGCTTTCTTT,CASSLVTGTEAFF
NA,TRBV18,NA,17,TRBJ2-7,TGTGCCAGCTCACCAGGGGTCTGGCTAGGACGTGCCTACGAGCAGTACTTC,CASSPGVWLGRAYEQYF
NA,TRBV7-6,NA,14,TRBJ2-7,TGTGCCAGCAGCTTAGTCGCGGAGGGCTACGAGCAGTACTTC,CASSLVAEGYEQYF
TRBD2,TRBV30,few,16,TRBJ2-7,TGTGCCTGGAGTTTAACCCCTAGCGGGAGGGCCTACGAGCAGTACTTC,CAWSLTPSGRAYEQYF
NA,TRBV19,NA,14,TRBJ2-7,TGTGCCAGTAGGGGGACCGAGATGGCCTACGAGCAGTACTTC,CASRGTEMAYEQYF
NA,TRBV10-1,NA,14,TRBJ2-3,TGCGCCAGCAGTCGGACAGAGGGCACAGATACGCAGTATTTT,CASSRTEGTDTQYF
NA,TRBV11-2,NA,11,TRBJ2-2,TGTGCCAGCAGAGACACCGGGGAGCTGTTTTTT,CASRDTGELFF
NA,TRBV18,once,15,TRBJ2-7,TGTGCCAGCTCACCCGTTCGGGGTTCCGGATACGAGCAGTACTTC,CASSPVRGSGYEQYF
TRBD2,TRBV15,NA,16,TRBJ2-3,TGTGCCACCAGGTCCGGAGCTAGCGGGAGCACAGATACGCAGTATTTT,CATRSGASGSTDTQYF
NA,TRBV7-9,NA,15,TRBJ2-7,TGTGCCAGCAGCTCGACGGACGGGCGATCCTACGAGCAGTACTTC,CASSSTDGRSYEQYF
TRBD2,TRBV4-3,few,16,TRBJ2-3,TGCGCCAGCAGCCAAGCCCTAGCGGGGAATTCAGATACGCAGTATTTT,CASSQALAGNSDTQYF
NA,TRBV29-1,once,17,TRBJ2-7,TGCAGCGTAAACAGGGGCCGCGCCGGGGGTAGCTCCTACGAGCAGTACTTC,CSVNRGRAGGSSYEQYF
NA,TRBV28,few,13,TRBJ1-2,TGTGCCAGCAAGGAGGGAAGGAACTATGGCTACACCTTC,CASKEGRNYGYTF
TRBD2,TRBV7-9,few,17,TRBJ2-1,TGTGCCAGCAGCTCGACCGCGGGACTAGTGACCTACAATGAGCAGTTCTTC,CASSSTAGLVTYNEQFF
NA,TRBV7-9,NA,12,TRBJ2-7,TGTGCCAGCAGCAACAGGGTCTACGAGCAGTACTTC,CASSNRVYEQYF
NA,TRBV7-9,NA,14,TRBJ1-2,TGTGCCAGCAGCTTCCCCGGCGAGAACTATGGCTACACCTTC,CASSFPGENYGYTF
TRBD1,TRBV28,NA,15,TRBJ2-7,TGTGCCAGCAGTACTCAGGGGGATTGGTCCTACGAGCAGTACTTC,CASSTQGDWSYEQYF
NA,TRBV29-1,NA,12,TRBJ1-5,TGCAGCGTTGGGCAGCTAAATCAGCCCCAGCATTTT,CSVGQLNQPQHF
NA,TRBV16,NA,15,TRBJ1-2,TGTGCCAGCAGCCCGCGTCGGGAGCCTAACTATGGCTACACCTTC,CASSPRREPNYGYTF
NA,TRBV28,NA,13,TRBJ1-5,TGTGCCACCGTGAGTTATAGCAATCAGCCCCAGCATTTT,CATVSYSNQPQHF
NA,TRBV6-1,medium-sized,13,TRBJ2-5,TGTGCCAGCAGCCCCGAGATCCTGGGGACCCAGTACTTC,CASSPEILGTQYF